These T cell receptor beta chains were read from a single sample in a study of T cells in tumors after PD-1 blockade. Profiling relied on immunoSEQ multiplex PCR, and the TCRdb table lists in-frame clones only, not all of them. The data contain about 63,000 clones, around 72% of them singletons. The sequencing used PBMCs, collected after anti-PD-1 treatment. The receptors were gathered from a human donor with basal cell carcinoma. CDR3s include the opening cysteine and the closing phenylalanine or tryptophan. The D gene is left open where the match is weak.

cdr3_aa j_call d_call v_call
CASRLTGVNTGELFF TRBJ2-2 TRBD1 TRBV6-4
CASSPRQGTGELFF TRBJ2-2 TRBD1 TRBV7-2
CATSSFRTGGYQETQYF TRBJ2-5 TRBD1 TRBV15
CASSRGTSGEGETQYF TRBJ2-5 TRBD2 TRBV7-8
CACNQGPGELFF TRBJ2-2 - TRBV30
CASSTGQGYGYTF TRBJ1-2 TRBD1 TRBV7-9
CAGKDREETQYF TRBJ2-5 TRBD1 TRBV7-9
CASSLHGSGEVMLAKNIQYF TRBJ2-4 - TRBV27
CASSPGTSGGGEQFF TRBJ2-1 TRBD2 TRBV10-1
CASTGTQTGGTQYF TRBJ2-5 TRBD1 TRBV5-1
CASSSGTGFHQPQHF TRBJ1-5 TRBD1 TRBV5-6
CSVGQGATEAFF TRBJ1-1 TRBD1 TRBV29-1
CASSSLRREGCNSPLHF TRBJ1-6 - TRBV21-1
CASSPSLAGLDTQYF TRBJ2-3 TRBD2 TRBV18
CASSRRGSGVAEQFF TRBJ2-1 TRBD2 TRBV7-2
CASSRDQATDTQYF TRBJ2-3 - TRBV5-1
CASSLGGGRIETQYF TRBJ2-5 TRBD2 TRBV5-1
CASSPGTGVTNVLTF TRBJ2-6 TRBD1 TRBV7-9
CASSYRGLLAKNIQYF TRBJ2-4 - TRBV5-6
CATSTQGESYNEQFF TRBJ2-1 TRBD1 TRBV15
CASCRDRDYEQYF TRBJ2-7 TRBD1 TRBV6-5
CASSLGGALTDTQYF TRBJ2-3 - TRBV5-6
CASSYYSWSIEQFF TRBJ2-1 - TRBV6-6
CASRPIGLAGGPGNQDTQYF TRBJ2-3 TRBD2 TRBV23-1
CASSPSTDTQYF TRBJ2-3 - TRBV19
CASSWDRGTEAFF TRBJ1-1 TRBD1 TRBV12-3/TRBV12-4
CATSRDGGVLSNEQFF TRBJ2-1 - TRBV15
CASSPWGSEQFF TRBJ2-1 - TRBV5-8
CASSEATGGSEKLFF TRBJ1-4 TRBD1 TRBV6-1
CASSWTSGSTDTQYF TRBJ2-3 TRBD2 TRBV2
CASSYSGTGASSYEQYF TRBJ2-7 - TRBV6-2/TRBV6-3